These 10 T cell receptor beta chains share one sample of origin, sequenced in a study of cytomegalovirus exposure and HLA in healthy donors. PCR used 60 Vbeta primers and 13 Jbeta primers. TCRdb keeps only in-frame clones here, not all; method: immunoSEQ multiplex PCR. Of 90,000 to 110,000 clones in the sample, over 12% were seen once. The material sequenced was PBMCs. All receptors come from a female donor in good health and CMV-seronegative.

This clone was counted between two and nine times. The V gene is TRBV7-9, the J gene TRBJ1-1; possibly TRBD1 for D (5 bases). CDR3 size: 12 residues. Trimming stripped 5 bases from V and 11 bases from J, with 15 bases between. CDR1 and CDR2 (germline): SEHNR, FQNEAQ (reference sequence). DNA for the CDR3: TGTGCCAGCAGCCAGGGTTTCCTTGACGCTTTCTTT. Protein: CASSQGFLDAFF.

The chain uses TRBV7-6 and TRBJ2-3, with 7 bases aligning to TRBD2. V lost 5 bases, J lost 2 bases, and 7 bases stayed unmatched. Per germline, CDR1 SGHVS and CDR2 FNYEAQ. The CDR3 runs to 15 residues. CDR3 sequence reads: CASSQLALSTDTQYF. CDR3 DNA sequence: TGTGCCAGCAGCCAACTAGCGCTTTCCACAGATACGCAGTATTTT.

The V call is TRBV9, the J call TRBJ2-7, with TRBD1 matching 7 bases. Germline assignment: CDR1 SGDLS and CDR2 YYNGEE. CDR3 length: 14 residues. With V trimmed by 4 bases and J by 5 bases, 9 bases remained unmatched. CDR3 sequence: CASSLQGWSDEQYF. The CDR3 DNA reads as TGTGCCAGCAGCCTACAGGGGTGGTCGGACGAGCAGTACTTC.

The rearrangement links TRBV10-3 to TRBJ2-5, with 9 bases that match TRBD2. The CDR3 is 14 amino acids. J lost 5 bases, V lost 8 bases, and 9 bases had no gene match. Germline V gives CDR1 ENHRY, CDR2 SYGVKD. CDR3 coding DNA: TGTGCCATCGCGGGTGGGACTAGCAGGGAGACCCAGTACTTC. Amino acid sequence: CAIAGGTSRETQYF.

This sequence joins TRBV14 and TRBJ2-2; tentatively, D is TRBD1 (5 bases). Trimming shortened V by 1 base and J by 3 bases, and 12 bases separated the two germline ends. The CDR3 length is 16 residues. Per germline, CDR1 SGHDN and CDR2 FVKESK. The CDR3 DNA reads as TGTGCCAGCAGCCAAGCCCAGGGATTAGACACCGGGGAGCTGTTTTTT. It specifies CASSQAQGLDTGELFF.

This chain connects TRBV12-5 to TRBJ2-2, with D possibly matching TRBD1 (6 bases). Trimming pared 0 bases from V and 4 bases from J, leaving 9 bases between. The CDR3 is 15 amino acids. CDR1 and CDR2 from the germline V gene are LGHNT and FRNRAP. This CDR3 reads CASGLVLQGTGELFF. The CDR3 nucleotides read TGTGCTAGTGGTTTGGTATTACAGGGCACCGGGGAGCTGTTTTTT. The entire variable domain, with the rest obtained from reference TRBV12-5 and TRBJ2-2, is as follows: DARVTQTPRHKVTEMGQEVTMRCQPILGHNTVFWYRQTMMQGLELLAYFRNRAPLDDSGMPKDRFSAEMPDATLATLKIQPSEPRDSAVYFCASGLVLQGTGELFFGEGSRLTVL.

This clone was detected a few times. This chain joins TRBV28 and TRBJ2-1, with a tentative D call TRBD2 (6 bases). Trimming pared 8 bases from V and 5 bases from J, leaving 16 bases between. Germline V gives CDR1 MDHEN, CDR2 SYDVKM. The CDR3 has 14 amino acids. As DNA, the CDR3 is TGTGCCAGCCGAGTTGGGGGGTTCCACAATGAGCAGTTCTTC. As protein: CASRVGGFHNEQFF.

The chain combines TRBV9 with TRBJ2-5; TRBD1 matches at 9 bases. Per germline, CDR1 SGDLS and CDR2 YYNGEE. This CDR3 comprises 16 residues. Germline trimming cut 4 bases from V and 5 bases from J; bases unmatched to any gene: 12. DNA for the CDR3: TGTGCCAGCAGCCCGGGACTCACAGGGGGCCGGGAGACCCAGTACTTC. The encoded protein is CASSPGLTGGRETQYF.

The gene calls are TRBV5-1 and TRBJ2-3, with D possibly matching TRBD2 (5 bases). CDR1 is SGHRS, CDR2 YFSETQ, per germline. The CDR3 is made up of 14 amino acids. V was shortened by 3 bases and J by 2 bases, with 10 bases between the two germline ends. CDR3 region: CASSYAGNTDTQYF. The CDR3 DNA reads TGCGCCAGCAGCTACGCGGGCAACACAGATACGCAGTATTTT. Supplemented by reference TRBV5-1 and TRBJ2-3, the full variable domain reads KAGVTQTPRYLIKTRGQQVTLSCSPISGHRSVSWYQQTPGQGLQFLFEYFSETQRNKGNFPGRFSGRQFSNSRSEMNVSTLELGDSALYLCASSYAGNTDTQYFGPGTRLTVL.

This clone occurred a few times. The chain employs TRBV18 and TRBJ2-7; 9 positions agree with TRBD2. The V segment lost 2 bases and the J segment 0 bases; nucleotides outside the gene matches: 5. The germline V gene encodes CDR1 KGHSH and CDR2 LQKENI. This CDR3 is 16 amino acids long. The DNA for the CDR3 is TGTGCCAGCTCACCAAGCCTAGCGGGGAGCTCCTACGAGCAGTACTTC. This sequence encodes CASSPSLAGSSYEQYF.